Listed below are T cell receptor beta chains from one sample, sequenced in a study of type 1 regulatory T cells. TCRdb re-analysed the reads in MiXCR, keeping a single row per CDR3 protein. The table has more than 50,000 distinct CDR3 sequences, 62% seen once. Their antigens remain unidentified. Sequenced: cultured non-Tr1 T cells, either the whole culture or a sorted T cell fraction (not recorded which). All receptors derive from a human donor in good health. Both conserved end residues are part of each CDR3. The D gene is left open where the match is weak. A row's size may be missing; if present it is once, few, many or a size class.

j_call | v_call | d_call | clone_size | cdr3_nt | cdr3_aa
TRBJ1-4 | TRBV7-2 | - | once | TGTGCCAGCAGCTTAGAAGGGGGGCAAATAAATGAAAAACTGTTTTTT | CASSLEGGQINEKLFF
TRBJ2-3 | TRBV30 | TRBD2 | - | TGTGCCTGGGGAACTAGCGGGACAGATACGCAGTATTTT | CAWGTSGTDTQYF
TRBJ1-1 | TRBV5-1 | TRBD1 | - | TGCGCCAGCAGCCCCGACCAGGGGACAGGGCCAGTGGCTGAAGCTTTCTTT | CASSPDQGTGPVAEAFF
TRBJ1-1 | TRBV12-3/TRBV12-4 | - | - | TGTGCCAGCAGTAGAGCAACAGGGAGGAGTAGTGAAGCTTTCTTT | CASSRATGRSSEAFF
TRBJ2-7 | TRBV7-3 | - | once | TGTGCCAGCAGCCCCCAGGGGGGACTAGGGGGTTACGAGCAGTACTTC | CASSPQGGLGGYEQYF
TRBJ2-1 | TRBV19 | TRBD2 | - | TGTGCCAGTAGTTGGGCTAGCGGGACCCACAATGAGCAGTTCTTC | CASSWASGTHNEQFF
TRBJ2-4 | TRBV29-1 | - | once | TGCAGCGTTGAAGATTCCATTCAGTACTTC | CSVEDSIQYF
TRBJ2-5 | TRBV7-8 | TRBD1 | few | TGTGCCAGCAGCTTAGCACAGACAGGGCGCCACCAAGAGACCCAGTACTTC | CASSLAQTGRHQETQYF
TRBJ1-1 | TRBV3-1 | - | - | TGTGCCAGCAGCCAAGGGCCGGGGACGAACACTGAAGCTTTCTTT | CASSQGPGTNTEAFF
TRBJ1-5 | TRBV20-1 | - | - | TGCAGTGCTAGTTGGGGCATGGGAGGGGCTAGCAATCAGCCCCAGCATTTT | CSASWGMGGASNQPQHF
TRBJ1-5 | TRBV19 | - | - | TGTGCCAGTAGTATTCTTCTCGGGCAGGGTAGGAATCAGCCCCAGCATTTT | CASSILLGQGRNQPQHF
TRBJ2-2 | TRBV3-1 | TRBD1 | - | TGTGCCAGCAGCCCGGGGGACAGGGGGCAAACCGGGGAGCTGTTTTTT | CASSPGDRGQTGELFF
TRBJ1-5 | TRBV18 | - | - | TGTGCCAGCTCATTTCAGGGTGGTGGTAATCAGCCCCAGCATTTT | CASSFQGGGNQPQHF
TRBJ1-1 | TRBV6-2/TRBV6-3 | TRBD1 | - | TGTGCCAGCAGCGCCCGGGACAGGGGGGCCAGGAACACTGAAGCTTTCTTT | CASSARDRGARNTEAFF
TRBJ1-1 | TRBV20-1 | - | once | TGCAGTGCTAGTGGGATGGAAAGCACTGAAGCTTTCTTT | CSASGMESTEAFF
TRBJ2-5 | TRBV4-3 | TRBD1 | once | TGCGCCAGCAGCCAAGTGGTTGCCGGGACAGGGGTCCAAGAGACCCAGTACTTC | CASSQVVAGTGVQETQYF
TRBJ1-1 | TRBV5-1 | - | few | TGCGCCAGCAGCGAGGGCCCTACTGGCACTGAAGCTTTCTTT | CASSEGPTGTEAFF
TRBJ2-5 | TRBV20-1 | TRBD2 | - | TGCAGTGCTAGATCTGGACTAGCGGGATCGGAGACCCAGTACTTC | CSARSGLAGSETQYF
TRBJ1-5 | TRBV20-1 | - | - | TGCAGTGCTAGAGATCCTCGGAGGGGATCCAATCAGCCCCAGCATTTT | CSARDPRRGSNQPQHF
TRBJ2-5 | TRBV6-2/TRBV6-3 | - | - | TGTGCCAGCACGCCCGGGGAGACCCAGTACTTC | CASTPGETQYF
TRBJ2-1 | TRBV9 | TRBD2 | - | TGTGCCAGCAGCTTTCAGCGGGAGAGGAACAATGAGCAGTTCTTC | CASSFQRERNNEQFF
TRBJ2-1 | TRBV29-1 | - | few | TGCAGCGTTGGAGGTCTGCGCGGGTTAGATGAGCAGTTCTTC | CSVGGLRGLDEQFF
TRBJ2-7 | TRBV5-1 | TRBD2 | - | TGCGCCAGCAGCTTAGCGGGATCAAACTACGAGCAGTACTTC | CASSLAGSNYEQYF
TRBJ2-1 | TRBV7-3 | TRBD2 | - | TGTGCCAGCAGCTTAAGTGGGGCGGGAGGGTACAATGAGCAGTTCTTC | CASSLSGAGGYNEQFF
TRBJ1-6 | TRBV11-2 | - | - | TGTGCCAGCAGCTTTGGGGGCGGTTCACCCCTCCACTTT | CASSFGGGSPLHF
TRBJ2-7 | TRBV20-1 | TRBD2 | few | TGCAGTGCTAAACCTAGCGGGGGGTTCTACGAGCAGTACTTC | CSAKPSGGFYEQYF
TRBJ2-7 | TRBV7-2 | - | - | TGTGCCAGCAGCTTATTGGGCCTAGCAGCGTACGAGCAGTACTTC | CASSLLGLAAYEQYF
TRBJ2-1 | TRBV5-1 | TRBD2 | few | TGCGCCAGCAGCCCAGGACTAGCGGGAACGGGTGAGCAGTTCTTC | CASSPGLAGTGEQFF
TRBJ2-3 | TRBV20-1 | - | - | TGCAGTGCTAGGCCGGGGACAGATACGCAGTATTTT | CSARPGTDTQYF
TRBJ2-1 | TRBV10-2 | TRBD2 | - | TGCGCCAGCAGTAGACTAGCGGGAGCATACAATGAGCAGTTCTTC | CASSRLAGAYNEQFF
TRBJ2-5 | TRBV2 | TRBD2 | - | TGTGCCAGCAGTGAAACGACTAGCGGAGAGACCCAGTACTTC | CASSETTSGETQYF
TRBJ2-3 | TRBV14 | TRBD2 | - | TGTGCCAGCAGCCAAGACGCCCTAGCGGGAGCTAACACGCAGTATTTT | CASSQDALAGANTQYF
TRBJ1-4 | TRBV7-2 | - | - | TGTGCCAGCAGCCTATCCACCTACGAAAAACTGTTTTTT | CASSLSTYEKLFF
TRBJ1-5 | TRBV7-9 | TRBD1 | few | TGTGCCAGCAGCGTACAGGGGGTGGCCCAGCATTTT | CASSVQGVAQHF
TRBJ2-3 | TRBV7-3 | - | - | TGTGCCAGCAGCCCACGTGGGGGAGGTGGGGGAGTGGATACGCAGTATTTT | CASSPRGGGGGVDTQYF
TRBJ2-3 | TRBV12-3/TRBV12-4 | - | - | TGTGCCAGCAGTTCGTCACTAGCCCAACCTACGCAGTATTTT | CASSSSLAQPTQYF
TRBJ1-4 | TRBV10-3 | - | once | TGTGCCATCTCCGCCCGCCGGGGTCAGGACGAAAAACTGTTTTTT | CAISARRGQDEKLFF
TRBJ1-1 | TRBV7-3 | - | once | TGTGCCAGCAGCCAACAGGGGAACACTGAAGCTTTCTTT | CASSQQGNTEAFF
TRBJ1-5 | TRBV11-2 | - | - | TGTGCCAGCAGCTTGGGTGAGGATCAGCCCCAGCATTTT | CASSLGEDQPQHF
TRBJ2-7 | TRBV28 | TRBD1 | - | TGTGCCAGCCTTAACAGGGGGCTCATTTACGAGCAGTACTTC | CASLNRGLIYEQYF
TRBJ2-5 | TRBV20-1 | TRBD2 | - | TGCAGTGCTGGGAGACTAGCGGACCAAGAGACCCAGTACTTC | CSAGRLADQETQYF
TRBJ2-7 | TRBV29-1 | TRBD1 | - | TGCAGCGTTGAGAGGGCAGACAGGGTCGGGCAGTACTTC | CSVERADRVGQYF
TRBJ2-3 | TRBV20-1 | TRBD2 | - | TGCAGTGCGCCACCTAGCGGGAGTAAGGATACGCAGTATTTT | CSAPPSGSKDTQYF
TRBJ2-1 | TRBV20-1 | TRBD2 | - | TGCAGTGCTAGAAGACGGGAGGGATACAATGAGCGGTTCTTC | CSARRREGYNERFF
TRBJ2-4 | TRBV27 | - | - | TGTGCCAGCAGGTTAGGCAGGGGGGCGAACATTCAGTACTTC | CASRLGRGANIQYF